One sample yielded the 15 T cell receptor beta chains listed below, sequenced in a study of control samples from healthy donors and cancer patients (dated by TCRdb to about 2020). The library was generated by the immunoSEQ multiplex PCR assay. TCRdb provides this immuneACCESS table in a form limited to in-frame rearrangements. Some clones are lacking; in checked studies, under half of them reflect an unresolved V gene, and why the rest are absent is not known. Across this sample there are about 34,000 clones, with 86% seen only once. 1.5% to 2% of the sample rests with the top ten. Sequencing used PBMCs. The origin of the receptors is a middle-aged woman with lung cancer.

The CDR3 DNA reads as TGTGCCAGCAGCCCCTTCCGGGGGCTTTGGGATACGCAGTATTTT. It encodes CASSPFRGLWDTQYF. V and J are TRBV11-3 and TRBJ2-3; D could derive from TRBD1 or TRBD2 (6 bases each). This CDR3 region has 15 residues. Germline CDR1 and CDR2: SGHNT and YENEEA. Trimming shortened V by 5 bases and J by 6 bases, and 18 bases separated the two germline ends.

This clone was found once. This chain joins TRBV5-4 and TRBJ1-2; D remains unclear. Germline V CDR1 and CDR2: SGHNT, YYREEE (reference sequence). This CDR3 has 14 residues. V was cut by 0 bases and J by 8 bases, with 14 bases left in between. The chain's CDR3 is CASSLAGSGGGYTF. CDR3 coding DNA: TGTGCCAGCAGCTTGGCGGGCTCCGGCGGGGGCTACACCTTC.

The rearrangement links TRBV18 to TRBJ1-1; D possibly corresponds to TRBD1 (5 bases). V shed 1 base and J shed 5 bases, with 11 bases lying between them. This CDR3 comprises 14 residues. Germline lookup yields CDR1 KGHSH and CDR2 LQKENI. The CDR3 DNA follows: TGTGCCAGCTCACCACAGGGGCGGGATACTGAAGCTTTCTTT. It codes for CASSPQGRDTEAFF.

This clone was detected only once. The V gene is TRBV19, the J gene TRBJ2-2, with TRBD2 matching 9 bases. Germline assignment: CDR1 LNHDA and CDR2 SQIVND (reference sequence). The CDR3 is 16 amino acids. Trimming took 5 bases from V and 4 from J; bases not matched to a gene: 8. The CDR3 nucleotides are TGTGCCAGTAGTCTATTCGAGCGGGGGGCCACCGGGGAGCTGTTTTTT. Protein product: CASSLFERGATGELFF.

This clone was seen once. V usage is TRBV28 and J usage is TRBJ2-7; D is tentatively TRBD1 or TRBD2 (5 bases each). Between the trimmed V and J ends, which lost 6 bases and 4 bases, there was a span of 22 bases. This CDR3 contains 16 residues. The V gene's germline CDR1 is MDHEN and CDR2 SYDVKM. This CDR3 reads CASSPSGTLSAYEQYF. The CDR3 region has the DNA TGTGCCAGCAGCCCCTCCGGGACCCTGTCCGCGTACGAGCAGTACTTC.

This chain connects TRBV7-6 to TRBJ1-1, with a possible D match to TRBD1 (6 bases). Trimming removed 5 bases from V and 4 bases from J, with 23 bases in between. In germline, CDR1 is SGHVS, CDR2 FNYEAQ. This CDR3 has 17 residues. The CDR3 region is CASSLDAAFRGITEAFF. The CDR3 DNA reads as TGTGCCAGCAGCCTAGACGCCGCGTTTAGGGGGATCACTGAAGCTTTCTTT.

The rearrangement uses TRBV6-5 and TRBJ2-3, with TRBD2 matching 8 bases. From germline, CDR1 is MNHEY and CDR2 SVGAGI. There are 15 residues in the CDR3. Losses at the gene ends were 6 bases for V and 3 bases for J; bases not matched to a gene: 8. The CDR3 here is CASRLRAGGTDTQYF. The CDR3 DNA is TGTGCCAGCAGGTTACGGGCGGGGGGAACAGATACGCAGTATTTT.

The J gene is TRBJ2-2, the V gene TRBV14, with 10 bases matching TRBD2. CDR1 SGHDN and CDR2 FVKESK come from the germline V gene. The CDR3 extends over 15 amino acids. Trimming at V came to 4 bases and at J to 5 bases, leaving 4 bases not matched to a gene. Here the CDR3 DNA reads TGTGCCAGCAGCCTCGGACTAGCGGTGACCGGGGAGCTGTTTTTT. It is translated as CASSLGLAVTGELFF.

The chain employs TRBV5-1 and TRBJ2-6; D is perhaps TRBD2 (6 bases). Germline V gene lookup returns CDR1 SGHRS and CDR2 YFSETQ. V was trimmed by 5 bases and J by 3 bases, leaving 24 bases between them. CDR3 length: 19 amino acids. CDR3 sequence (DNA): TGCGCCAGCAGTCCCGGGGCAGGAGGGTATAATGTTGGGGCCAACGTCCTGACTTTC. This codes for CASSPGAGGYNVGANVLTF.

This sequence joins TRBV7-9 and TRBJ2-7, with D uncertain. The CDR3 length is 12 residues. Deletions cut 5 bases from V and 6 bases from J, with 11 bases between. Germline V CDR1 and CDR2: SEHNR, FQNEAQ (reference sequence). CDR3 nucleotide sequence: TGTGCCAGCAGCGGGTCCCTCAGCGAGCAGTACTTC. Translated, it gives CASSGSLSEQYF.

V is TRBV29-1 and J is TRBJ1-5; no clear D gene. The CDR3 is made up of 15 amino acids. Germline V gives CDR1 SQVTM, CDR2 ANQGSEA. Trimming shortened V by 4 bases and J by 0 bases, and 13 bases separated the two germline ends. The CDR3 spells CSVGVGGSSNQPQHF. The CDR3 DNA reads TGCAGCGTTGGGGTTGGAGGGTCTAGCAATCAGCCCCAGCATTTT.

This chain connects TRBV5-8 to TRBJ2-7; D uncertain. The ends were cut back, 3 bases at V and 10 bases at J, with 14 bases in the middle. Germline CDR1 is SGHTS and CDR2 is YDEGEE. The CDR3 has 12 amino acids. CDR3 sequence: CASSSSTRSQYF. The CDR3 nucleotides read TGTGCCAGCAGCTCCTCCACGAGAAGCCAGTACTTC.

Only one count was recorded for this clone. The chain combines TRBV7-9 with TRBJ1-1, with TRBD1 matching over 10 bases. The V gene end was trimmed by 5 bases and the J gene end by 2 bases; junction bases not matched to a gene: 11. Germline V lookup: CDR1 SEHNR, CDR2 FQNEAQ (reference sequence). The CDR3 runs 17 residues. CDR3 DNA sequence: TGTGCCAGCAGCCCGGGGCCGGACAGGGGGTACAACACTGAAGCTTTCTTT. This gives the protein CASSPGPDRGYNTEAFF.

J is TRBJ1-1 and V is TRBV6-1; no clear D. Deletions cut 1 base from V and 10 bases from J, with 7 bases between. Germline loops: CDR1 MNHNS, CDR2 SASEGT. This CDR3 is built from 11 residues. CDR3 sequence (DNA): TGTGCCAGCAGTGAAGTAGGAGGAGCTTTCTTT. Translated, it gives CASSEVGGAFF.

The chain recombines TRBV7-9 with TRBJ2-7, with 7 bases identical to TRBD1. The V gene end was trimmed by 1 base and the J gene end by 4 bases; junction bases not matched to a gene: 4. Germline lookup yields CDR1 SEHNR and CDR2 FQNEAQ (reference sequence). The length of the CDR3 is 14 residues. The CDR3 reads CASSLGTGEYEQYF. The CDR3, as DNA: TGTGCCAGCAGCTTAGGGACAGGCGAATACGAGCAGTACTTC.